This TCR beta chain was found in a study of OX40 agonist ivuxolimab in advanced cancers. Study at large: Dose-escalation subjects each had hepatocellular carcinoma, melanoma, renal cell or head and neck cancer. People who had prior anti-PD-1, anti-PD-L1 or anti-CTLA-4 therapy could take part, and roughly 40% had some.

Sequencing used immunoSEQ multiplex PCR; TCRdb keeps in-frame clones, though not all of them. The data hold tens of thousands of clones, with roughly 80% observed a single time. The V gene lost 0 bases and the J gene lost 7 bases, with 13 bases spanning the gap. The CDR3 runs 14 residues. In germline, CDR1 is SGHRS, CDR2 YFSETQ. Study results and caveats: Average numbers of expanded clones were greater in CD8+ T cells than in CD4+. Partial responders at 0.1-3.0 mg/kg had among the lowest clonal expansion.

This clone was detected only once. Its antigen is undetermined. V is TRBV5-1 and J is TRBJ1-1, with D tentatively TRBD1 (6 bases). The sequencing used CD4+ or CD8+ T cells sorted from blood, collected in a trial of the OX40 agonist ivuxolimab. The receptor was derived from an adult with an advanced solid tumor such as melanoma, head and neck, liver or kidney cancer. The CDR3 DNA reads as TGCGCCAGCAGCTTGGGGGGGCCGACCCTTGAAGCTTTCTTT. Encoded protein: CASSLGGPTLEAFF.